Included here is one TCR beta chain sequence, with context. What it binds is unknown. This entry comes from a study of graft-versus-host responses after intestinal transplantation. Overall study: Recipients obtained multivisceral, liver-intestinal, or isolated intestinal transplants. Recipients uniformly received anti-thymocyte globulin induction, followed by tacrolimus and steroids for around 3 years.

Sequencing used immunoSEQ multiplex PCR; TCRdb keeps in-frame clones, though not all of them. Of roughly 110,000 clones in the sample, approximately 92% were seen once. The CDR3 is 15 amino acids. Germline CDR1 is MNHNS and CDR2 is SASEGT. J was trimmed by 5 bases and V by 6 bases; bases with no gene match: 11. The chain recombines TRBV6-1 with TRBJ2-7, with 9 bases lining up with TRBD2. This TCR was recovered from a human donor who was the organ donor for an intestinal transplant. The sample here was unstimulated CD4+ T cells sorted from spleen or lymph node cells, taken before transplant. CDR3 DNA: TGTGCCAGCAGCTCCCCGGGACTAGCATTCCACGAGCAGTACTTC. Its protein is CASSSPGLAFHEQYF.